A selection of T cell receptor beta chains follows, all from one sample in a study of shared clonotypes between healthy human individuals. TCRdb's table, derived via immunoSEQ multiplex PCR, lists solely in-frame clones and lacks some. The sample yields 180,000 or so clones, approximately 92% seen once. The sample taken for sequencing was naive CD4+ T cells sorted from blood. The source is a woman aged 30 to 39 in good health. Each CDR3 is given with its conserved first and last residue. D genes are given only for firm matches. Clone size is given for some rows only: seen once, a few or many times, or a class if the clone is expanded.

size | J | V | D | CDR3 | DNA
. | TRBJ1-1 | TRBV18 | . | CASSPSGLTNTEAFF | TGTGCCAGCTCCCCGTCGGGACTCACGAACACTGAAGCTTTCTTT
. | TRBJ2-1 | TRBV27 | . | CASSLANEQFF | TGTGCCAGCAGTTTAGCCAATGAGCAGTTCTTC
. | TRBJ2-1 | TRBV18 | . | CASSPRTAQSSYNEQFF | TGTGCCAGCTCACCACGCACAGCCCAGAGCTCCTACAATGAGCAGTTCTTC
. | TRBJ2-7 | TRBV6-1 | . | CASSVDGASYEQYF | TGTGCCAGCAGTGTTGATGGGGCCTCCTACGAGCAGTACTTC
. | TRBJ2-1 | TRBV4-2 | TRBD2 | CASSPLAENEQFF | TGTGCCAGCAGCCCGCTAGCGGAAAATGAGCAGTTCTTC
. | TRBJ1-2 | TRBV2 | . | CASSPLVSLANYGYTF | TGTGCCAGCAGCCCTCTAGTCAGTTTAGCTAACTATGGCTACACCTTC
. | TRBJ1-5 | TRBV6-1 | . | CASSAGGRDQPQHF | TGTGCCAGCAGTGCGGGGGGTAGGGATCAGCCCCAGCATTTT
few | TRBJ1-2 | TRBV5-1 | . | CASSIGGASYGYTF | TGCGCCAGCAGCATAGGGGGAGCCTCTTATGGCTACACCTTC
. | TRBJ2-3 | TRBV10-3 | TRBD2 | CAISESGLAGRDTQYF | TGTGCCATCAGTGAGTCCGGACTAGCGGGTAGAGATACGCAGTATTTT
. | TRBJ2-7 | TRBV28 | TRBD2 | CASSFGTSGRFRLYEQYF | TGTGCCAGCAGTTTCGGGACTAGCGGGAGATTTAGATTGTACGAGCAGTACTTC
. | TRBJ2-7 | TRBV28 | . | CASSRPPGLYYEQYF | TGTGCCAGCAGCCGCCCCCCGGGGCTTTACTACGAGCAGTACTTC
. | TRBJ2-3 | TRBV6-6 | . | CASNSNRGQTDTQYF | TGTGCCAGCAATAGCAACCGTGGACAAACAGATACGCAGTATTTT
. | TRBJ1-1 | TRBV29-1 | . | CSVEGRSNTEAFF | TGCAGCGTTGAGGGACGGTCGAACACTGAAGCTTTCTTT
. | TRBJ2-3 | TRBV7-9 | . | CASGGTQYF | TGTGCCAGCGGCGGCACGCAGTATTTT
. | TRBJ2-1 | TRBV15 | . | CATSRDQIRALEQFF | TGTGCCACCAGCAGAGATCAAATTAGAGCTCTTGAGCAGTTCTTC
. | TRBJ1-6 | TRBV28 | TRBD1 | CASSTDRVTSPLHF | TGTGCCAGCAGTACGGACAGGGTAACTTCACCCCTCCACTTT
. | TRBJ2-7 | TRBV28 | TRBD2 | CASSPPGLNYEQYF | TGTGCCAGCAGTCCTCCGGGACTAAACTACGAGCAGTACTTC
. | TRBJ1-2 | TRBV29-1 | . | CSVEMEYDYGYTF | TGCAGCGTCGAAATGGAGTACGACTATGGCTACACCTTC
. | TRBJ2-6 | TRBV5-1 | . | CASREPGLSGANVLTF | TGCGCCAGCAGAGAACCCGGACTATCTGGGGCCAACGTCCTGACTTTC
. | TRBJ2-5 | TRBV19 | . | CASSLSKGQETQYF | TGTGCCAGTAGTCTTTCGAAGGGGCAAGAGACCCAGTACTTC
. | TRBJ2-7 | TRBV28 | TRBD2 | CASSLASGGTYEQYF | TGTGCCAGCAGTTTAGCCAGCGGGGGCACCTACGAGCAGTACTTC
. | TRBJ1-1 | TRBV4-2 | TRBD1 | CASSQERTGGAGTEAFF | TGTGCCAGCAGCCAAGAGCGGACAGGGGGCGCGGGTACTGAAGCTTTCTTT
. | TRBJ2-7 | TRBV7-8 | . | CASSLWTAEQYF | TGTGCCAGCAGTCTCTGGACGGCCGAGCAGTACTTC
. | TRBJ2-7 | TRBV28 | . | CASKISGTAYEQYF | TGTGCCAGTAAGATCTCCGGGACGGCCTACGAGCAGTACTTC
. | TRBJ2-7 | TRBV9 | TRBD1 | CASSQGDSEQYF | TGTGCCAGCAGCCAGGGGGATTCCGAGCAGTACTTC
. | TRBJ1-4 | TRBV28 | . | CASSRKWGRVDEKLFF | TGTGCCAGCAGTCGGAAGTGGGGGAGGGTGGATGAAAAACTGTTTTTT
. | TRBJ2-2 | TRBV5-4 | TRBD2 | CASSLAGAGGAGELFF | TGTGCCAGCAGCTTGGCCGGGGCGGGAGGAGCCGGGGAGCTGTTTTTT
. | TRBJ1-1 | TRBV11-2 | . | CASSPRRGIRSEAFF | TGTGCCAGCAGCCCCCGCCGGGGAATTAGATCTGAAGCTTTCTTT
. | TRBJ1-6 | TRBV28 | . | CATRGNSPLHF | TGTGCCACCCGGGGGAATTCACCCCTCCACTTT
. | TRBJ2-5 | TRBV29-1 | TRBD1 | CSADQGTEIGETQYF | TGCAGCGCCGACCAAGGGACAGAGATAGGAGAGACCCAGTACTTC
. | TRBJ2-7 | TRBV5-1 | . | CASSLPGTTGSYEQYF | TGCGCCAGCAGCTTACCCGGGACGACGGGCTCCTACGAGCAGTACTTC
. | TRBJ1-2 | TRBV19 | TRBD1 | CASSIGSGQGTSRGYTF | TGTGCCAGTAGTATAGGAAGCGGACAGGGGACCTCCCGTGGCTACACCTTC
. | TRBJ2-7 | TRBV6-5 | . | CASRETDAYEQYF | TGTGCCAGCAGAGAGACAGATGCCTACGAGCAGTACTTC
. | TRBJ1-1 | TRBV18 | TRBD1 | CASSLGTGENTEAFF | TGTGCCAGCTCACTCGGGACAGGGGAAAACACTGAAGCTTTCTTT
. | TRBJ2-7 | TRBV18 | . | CASSPKDPRGEQYF | TGTGCCAGCTCACCGAAGGACCCGCGAGGGGAGCAGTACTTC
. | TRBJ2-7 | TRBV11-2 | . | CASSLVVGKSEQYF | TGTGCCAGCAGCTTAGTCGTCGGTAAAAGCGAGCAGTACTTC
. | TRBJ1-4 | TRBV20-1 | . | CSARVGEKLFF | TGCAGTGCGCGCGTTGGTGAAAAACTGTTTTTT
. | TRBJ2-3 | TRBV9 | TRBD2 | CASSVGSGSITDTQYF | TGTGCCAGCAGCGTAGGGAGCGGGAGTATAACAGATACGCAGTATTTT
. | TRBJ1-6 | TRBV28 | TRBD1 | CASSPGTGPYNSPLHF | TGTGCCAGCAGTCCCGGGACAGGACCCTATAATTCACCCCTCCACTTT
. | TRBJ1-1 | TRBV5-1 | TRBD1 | CASSSRTGAGTEAFF | TGCGCCAGCAGCTCACGGACAGGGGCGGGCACTGAAGCTTTCTTT
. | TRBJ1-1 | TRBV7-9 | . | CASSHLTEFWTANTEAFF | TGTGCCAGCAGCCACCTGACTGAATTCTGGACAGCGAACACTGAAGCTTTCTTT
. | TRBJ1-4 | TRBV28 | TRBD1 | CASSLGQDEKLFF | TGTGCCAGCAGCTTGGGACAGGATGAAAAACTGTTTTTT
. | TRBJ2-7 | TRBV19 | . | CASSMVSRAYEQYF | TGTGCCAGTAGTATGGTATCGAGGGCCTACGAGCAGTACTTC
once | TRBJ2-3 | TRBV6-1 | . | CASSEPRGLTSTDTQYF | TGTGCCAGCAGTGAACCTCGCGGGTTAACTAGCACAGATACGCAGTATTTT
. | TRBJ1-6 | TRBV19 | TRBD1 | CASRTMGQNNSPLHF | TGTGCCAGTAGAACAATGGGACAGAATAATTCACCCCTCCACTTT
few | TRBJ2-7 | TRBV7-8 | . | CASRRDSLGEQYF | TGTGCCAGCAGACGGGACTCCCTGGGCGAGCAGTACTTC
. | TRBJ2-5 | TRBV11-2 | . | CASSLASLETQYF | TGTGCCAGCAGCTTAGCCAGTTTAGAGACCCAGTACTTC
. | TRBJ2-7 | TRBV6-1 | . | CASSEQFYEQYF | TGTGCCAGCAGTGAACAGTTCTACGAGCAGTACTTC
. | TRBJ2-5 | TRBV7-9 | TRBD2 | CASSAHIAGGHETQYF | TGTGCCAGCAGCGCCCACATAGCGGGAGGGCACGAGACCCAGTACTTC
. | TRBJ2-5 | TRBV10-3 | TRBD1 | CAISGKPGDRQETQYF | TGTGCCATCAGTGGTAAACCGGGGGACAGGCAAGAGACCCAGTACTTC
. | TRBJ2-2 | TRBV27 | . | CASRQGNTGELFF | TGTGCCAGCAGACAGGGGAACACCGGGGAGCTGTTTTTT
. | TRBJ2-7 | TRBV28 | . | CASSGGPGLASYEQYF | TGTGCCAGCAGTGGCGGTCCGGGACTTGCCTCCTACGAGCAGTACTTC
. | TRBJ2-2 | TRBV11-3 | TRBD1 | CASSPRDSDTGELFF | TGTGCCAGCAGTCCCAGGGACAGTGACACCGGGGAGCTGTTTTTT
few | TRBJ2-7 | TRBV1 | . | CTIAPAYEQYF | TGCACCATCGCGCCGGCCTACGAGCAGTACTTC